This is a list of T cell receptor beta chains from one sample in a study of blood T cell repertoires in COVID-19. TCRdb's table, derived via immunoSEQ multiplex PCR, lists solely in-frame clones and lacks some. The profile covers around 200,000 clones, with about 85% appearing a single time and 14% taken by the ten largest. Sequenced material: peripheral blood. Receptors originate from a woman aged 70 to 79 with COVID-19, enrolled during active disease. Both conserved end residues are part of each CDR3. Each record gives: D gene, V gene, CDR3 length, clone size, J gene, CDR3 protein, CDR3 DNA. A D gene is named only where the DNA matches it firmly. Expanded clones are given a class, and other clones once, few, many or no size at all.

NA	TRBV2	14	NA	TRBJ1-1	CASSKTQGNTEAFF	TGTGCCAGCAGTAAGACTCAGGGGAACACTGAAGCTTTCTTT
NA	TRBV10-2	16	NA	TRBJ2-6	CASSDRGASGANVLTF	TGCGCCAGCAGTGATCGGGGAGCCTCTGGGGCCAACGTCCTGACTTTC
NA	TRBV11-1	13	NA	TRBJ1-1	CASSFTSNTEAFF	TGTGCCAGCAGTTTTACATCGAACACTGAAGCTTTCTTT
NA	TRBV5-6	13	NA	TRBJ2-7	CASSLSRSYEQYF	TGTGCCAGCAGCTTAAGTCGGAGCTACGAGCAGTACTTC
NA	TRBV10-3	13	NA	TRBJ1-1	CAISITGNTEAFF	TGTGCCATCAGTATAACAGGGAACACTGAAGCTTTCTTT
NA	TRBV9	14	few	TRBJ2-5	CASSVEGGGETQYF	TGTGCCAGCAGCGTAGAGGGGGGAGGGGAGACCCAGTACTTC
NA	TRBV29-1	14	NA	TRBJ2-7	CSVVKSGANYEQYF	TGCAGCGTTGTAAAGTCAGGGGCCAACTACGAGCAGTACTTC
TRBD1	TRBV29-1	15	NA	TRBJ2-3	CSVGGTSTGGDTQYF	TGCAGCGTGGGGGGAACCTCAACAGGGGGAGATACGCAGTATTTT
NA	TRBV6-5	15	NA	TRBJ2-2	CASRAGRVNTGELFF	TGTGCCAGCAGAGCTGGCAGGGTGAACACCGGGGAGCTGTTTTTT
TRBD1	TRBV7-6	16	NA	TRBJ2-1	CASSPYAGQGNNEQFF	TGTGCCAGCAGCCCGTACGCGGGACAGGGTAACAATGAGCAGTTCTTC
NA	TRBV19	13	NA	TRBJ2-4	CASSTGRGNIQYF	TGTGCCAGTAGTACGGGGAGAGGAAACATTCAGTACTTC
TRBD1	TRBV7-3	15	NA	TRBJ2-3	CASSWGTGGPDTQYF	TGTGCCAGCAGCTGGGGGACAGGGGGCCCAGATACGCAGTATTTT
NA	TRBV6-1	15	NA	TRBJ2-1	CASSFDRTPYNEQFF	TGTGCCAGCAGTTTCGACAGGACCCCCTACAATGAGCAGTTCTTC
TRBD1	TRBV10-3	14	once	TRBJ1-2	CAISERRTGDGYTF	TGTGCCATCAGTGAGCGCCGAACAGGGGATGGCTACACCTTC
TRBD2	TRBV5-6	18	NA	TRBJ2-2	CASSLFWRGGTNTGELFF	TGTGCCAGCAGCTTATTTTGGCGGGGGGGAACCAACACCGGGGAGCTGTTTTTT
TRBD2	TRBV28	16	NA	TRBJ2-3	CASSRGSGVRQDTQYF	TGTGCCAGCAGTCGGGGTAGCGGGGTCCGCCAAGATACGCAGTATTTT
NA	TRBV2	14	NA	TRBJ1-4	CASSVGNSNEKLFF	TGTGCCAGCAGTGTCGGGAATTCAAATGAAAAACTGTTTTTT
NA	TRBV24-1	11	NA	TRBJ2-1	CATSKQGEQFF	TGTGCCACCAGTAAGCAGGGTGAGCAGTTCTTC
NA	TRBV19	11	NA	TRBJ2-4	CASEQGGIQYF	TGTGCCAGCGAACAGGGTGGCATTCAGTACTTC
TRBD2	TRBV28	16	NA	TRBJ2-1	CASSLGGLAAYNEQFF	TGTGCCAGCAGTTTAGGGGGACTAGCGGCGTACAATGAGCAGTTCTTC
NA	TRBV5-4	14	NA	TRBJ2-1	CASSFESGQHEQFF	TGTGCCAGCAGCTTTGAGTCAGGCCAACATGAGCAGTTCTTC
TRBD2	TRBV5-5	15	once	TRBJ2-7	CASSPVAGAPYEQYF	TGTGCCAGCAGCCCGGTAGCGGGGGCCCCCTACGAGCAGTACTTC
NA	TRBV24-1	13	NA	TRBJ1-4	CATSGAGDEKLFF	TGTGCCACCAGTGGGGCAGGGGATGAAAAACTGTTTTTT
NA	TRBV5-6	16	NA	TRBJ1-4	CASSGAFGGEAEKLFF	TGTGCCAGCAGCGGGGCCTTCGGAGGGGAGGCTGAAAAACTGTTTTTT
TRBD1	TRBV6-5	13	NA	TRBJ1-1	CASSSDRATEAFF	TGTGCCAGCAGTTCAGACAGGGCCACTGAAGCTTTCTTT
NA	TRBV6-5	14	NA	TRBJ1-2	CASSYRQANRGYTF	TGTGCCAGCAGTTACCGACAGGCGAATCGGGGCTACACCTTC
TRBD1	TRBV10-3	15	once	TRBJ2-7	CAISGGTGERKEQYF	TGTGCCATCAGTGGGGGGACAGGGGAAAGAAAGGAGCAGTACTTC
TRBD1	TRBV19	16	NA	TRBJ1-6	CASSILAGGTSSPLHF	TGTGCCAGTAGTATCTTGGCAGGGGGCACGAGTTCACCCCTCCACTTT
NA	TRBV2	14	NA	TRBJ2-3	CASSESRGADTQYF	TGTGCCAGCAGTGAATCCAGGGGGGCAGATACGCAGTATTTT
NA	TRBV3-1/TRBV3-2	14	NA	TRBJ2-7	CASSATGSSYEQYF	TGTGCCAGCAGCGCCACCGGGTCCTCCTACGAGCAGTACTTC
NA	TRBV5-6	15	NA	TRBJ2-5	CASSFRGPLQETQYF	TGTGCCAGCAGCTTCAGGGGACCTTTACAAGAGACCCAGTACTTC
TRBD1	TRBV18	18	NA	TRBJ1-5	CASSPGTGGRASNQPQHF	TGTGCCAGCTCACCAGGGACAGGGGGGAGAGCGAGCAATCAGCCCCAGCATTTT
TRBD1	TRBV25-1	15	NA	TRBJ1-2	CASSGQGALSYGYTF	TGTGCCAGCAGTGGACAGGGGGCGCTGAGCTATGGCTACACCTTC
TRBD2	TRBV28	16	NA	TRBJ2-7	CASSPSGRSEGDEQYF	TGTGCCAGCAGCCCTAGCGGGAGGTCCGAAGGAGACGAGCAGTACTTC
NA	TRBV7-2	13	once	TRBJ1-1	CASSPTGNTEAFF	TGTGCCAGCAGCCCGACAGGGAACACTGAAGCTTTCTTT
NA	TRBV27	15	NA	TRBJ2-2	CASSLRGQNTGELFF	TGTGCCAGCAGTTTACGGGGACAGAACACCGGGGAGCTGTTTTTT
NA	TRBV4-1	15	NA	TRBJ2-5	CASSQDYPSQETQYF	TGCGCCAGCAGCCAAGATTATCCCAGCCAAGAGACCCAGTACTTC
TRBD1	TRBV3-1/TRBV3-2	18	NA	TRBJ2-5	CASSQDTAGQGWQETQYF	TGTGCCAGCAGCCAAGACACGGCGGGACAGGGGTGGCAAGAGACCCAGTACTTC
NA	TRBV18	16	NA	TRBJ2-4	CASSPRGNLAKNIQYF	TGTGCCAGCTCACCACGGGGCAACTTAGCCAAAAACATTCAGTACTTC
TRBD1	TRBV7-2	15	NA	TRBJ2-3	CASSLAYRGTDTQYF	TGTGCCAGCAGCTTGGCCTACAGGGGGACAGATACGCAGTATTTT
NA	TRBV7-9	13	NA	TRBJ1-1	CASSDSQYTEAFF	TGTGCCAGCAGTGATTCGCAGTACACTGAAGCTTTCTTT
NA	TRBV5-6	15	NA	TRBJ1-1	CASTPGGTTGTEAFF	TGTGCCAGCACCCCGGGGGGGACAACGGGCACTGAAGCTTTCTTT
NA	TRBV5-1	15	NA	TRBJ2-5	CASSLDMGRQETQYF	TGCGCCAGCAGCTTGGACATGGGGCGGCAAGAGACCCAGTACTTC
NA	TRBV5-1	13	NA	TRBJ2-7	CASSWDNRAEQYF	TGCGCCAGCAGCTGGGACAACAGGGCCGAGCAGTACTTC
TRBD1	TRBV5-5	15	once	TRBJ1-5	CASRQGGYSNQPQHF	TGTGCCAGCCGACAGGGGGGATATAGCAATCAGCCCCAGCATTTT
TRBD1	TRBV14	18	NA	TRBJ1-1	CASSQRRWTGGENTEAFF	TGTGCCAGCAGCCAGAGGCGCTGGACAGGGGGCGAGAACACTGAAGCTTTCTTT
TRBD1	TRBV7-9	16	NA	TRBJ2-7	CASSLGAPGQAYEQYF	TGTGCCAGCAGCTTGGGGGCACCGGGACAGGCCTACGAGCAGTACTTC
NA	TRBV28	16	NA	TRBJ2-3	CASSLPPQGSTDTQYF	TGTGCCAGCAGTTTACCCCCGCAGGGTAGCACAGATACGCAGTATTTT
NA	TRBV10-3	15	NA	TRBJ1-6	CAISPRGSYNSPLHF	TGTGCCATCAGTCCCAGGGGTTCCTATAATTCACCCCTCCACTTT
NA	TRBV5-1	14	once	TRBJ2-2	CASSLASATGELFF	TGCGCCAGCAGCTTGGCTAGCGCGACCGGGGAGCTGTTTTTT
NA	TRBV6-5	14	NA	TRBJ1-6	CASSAESSNSPLHF	TGTGCCAGCTCAGCGGAGTCTTCAAATTCACCCCTCCACTTT
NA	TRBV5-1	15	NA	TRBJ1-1	CASSFNLGASTEAFF	TGCGCCAGCAGCTTTAATCTGGGGGCAAGCACTGAAGCTTTCTTT
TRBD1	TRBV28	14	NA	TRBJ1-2	CASSTRTGRYGYTF	TGTGCCAGCAGTACAAGGACAGGGAGGTATGGCTACACCTTC
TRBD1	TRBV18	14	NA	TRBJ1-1	CASSGTGVPVEAFF	TGTGCCAGCTCAGGCACAGGGGTCCCGGTCGAAGCTTTCTTT